This T cell receptor (beta chain) emerged from a study of beta chain features in type 1 diabetes. Regarding this clone: The antigen is not known.

Reverse transcription of all isolated RNA meant that expressed TCRB transcripts were sequenced. The data were produced by immunoSEQ multiplex PCR, yet TCRdb's version contains in-frame clones alone and is incomplete. The profile shows some 270,000 clones, 12% to 15% of them singletons. V shed 0 bases and J 3 bases; nucleotides not matched to a gene: 8. CDR3 size: 16 residues. CDR1 and CDR2 (germline): KGHSH, LQKENI. Findings and caveats of the study: Cells carrying high TCR expression could end up over-represented when cDNA is sequenced. The influence of HLA type on TCRB rearrangement stayed undetermined.

Input material: naive CD4+ T cells from blood. The chain has TRBV18 and TRBJ2-7, with 7 bases aligning to TRBD2. The sequence derives from a woman in her thirties or forties in good health. CDR3 in DNA: TGTGCCAGCTCACCACCGGGTACGGGGAGGGGCTACGAGCAGTACTTC. Translation gives CASSPPGTGRGYEQYF.